Presented here are 4 T cell receptor beta chains from one specimen sequenced in a study of T cell repertoires in cytomegalovirus infection. These receptors lack a known antigen. One entry per CDR3 protein results from TCRdb running MiXCR on the reads. The repertoire holds some 320,000 distinct CDR3 sequences, with roughly 28% as singletons. The sequenced sample was cultured PBMCs, obtained from culture after CMV antigen stimulation. The receptor source for this set is a human donor in good health (CMV status not recorded). Some clones in this sample may be carry-over from other donors' samples.

The gene calls are TRBV25-1 and TRBJ2-4; 9 bases match TRBD1. The CDR3 extends over 16 amino acids. The J segment lost 4 bases and the V segment lost 3 bases, leaving 7 bases of the junction unmatched. CDR1 and CDR2 (germline): MGHDK, SYGVNS. CDR3 sequence: CASSEKPGTGKNIQYF. The CDR3 nucleotides read TGTGCCAGCAGTGAGAAACCCGGGACAGGGAAAAACATTCAGTACTTC. The whole variable domain, filled in from reference TRBV25-1 and TRBJ2-4, reads EADIYQTPRYLVIGTGKKITLECSQTMGHDKMYWYQQDPGMELHLIHYSYGVNSTEKGDLSSESTVSRIRTEHFPLTLESARPSHTSQYLCASSEKPGTGKNIQYFGAGTRLSVL.

The rearrangement uses TRBV23-1 and TRBJ2-1; TRBD2 matches at 9 bases. TRBV23-1 qualifies as an ORF whose function is uncertain. Trimming at V came to 0 bases and at J to 0 bases, leaving 18 bases not matched to a gene. This CDR3 spans 22 amino acids. The CDR3 spells CASSQSTPGRGRAFSSYNEQFF. The CDR3 nucleotides read TGCGCCAGCAGTCAATCAACTCCAGGACGCGGGAGGGCCTTCAGCTCCTACAATGAGCAGTTCTTC.

This clonotype occurred many times. The CDR3 coding sequence is TGTGCCAGCAGTCTCAGTCGCGGTGGGACCGGGGAGCTGTTTTTT. Translated, it gives CASSLSRGGTGELFF. V usage is TRBV6-2 or TRBV6-3 and J usage is TRBJ2-2; the D is unclear. The CDR3 runs to 15 residues. Germline CDR1 reads MNHEY; CDR2 reads SVGEGT. V was pared by 5 bases and J by 5 bases, with 15 bases between.

V and J are TRBV7-2 and TRBJ2-1; TRBD2 matches 8 bases. The trim removed 5 bases at V and 2 bases at J, leaving 5 bases unmatched. The CDR3 runs to 15 residues. The germline V gene encodes CDR1 SGHTA and CDR2 FQGNSA. The CDR3 sequence is CASSGQRGTYNEQFF. The CDR3 DNA reads TGTGCCAGCAGCGGGCAGCGGGGGACCTACAATGAGCAGTTCTTC. Full variable domain (rest looked up from reference TRBV7-2 and TRBJ2-1): GAGVSQSPSNKVTEKGKDVELRCDPISGHTALYWYRQSLGQGLEFLIYFQGNSAPDKSGLPSDRFSAERTGGSVSTLTIQRTQQEDSAVYLCASSGQRGTYNEQFFGPGTRLTVL.